Following are 6 T cell receptor beta chains from one sample sequenced in a study of T cells in Graves' hyperthyroidism and ophthalmopathy. Amplification of TCR beta CDR3 regions used RNA as the template. A first-round RT-PCR of the TCR CDR3 used the HTBI primer set. Each CDR3 protein is one row after TCRdb ran MiXCR on the multiplex PCR reads. The sample has about half a million distinct CDR3 sequences, approximately 25% seen once; the top ten hold about 10%. The sample was blood. These receptor sequences come from a woman in her twenties or thirties with Graves' ophthalmopathy.

This clonotype was counted at least ten times. J is TRBJ2-5 and V is TRBV12-3 or TRBV12-4; D possibly corresponds to TRBD2 (5 bases). This CDR3 spans 14 amino acids. The ends were cut back, 5 bases at V and 5 bases at J, with 15 bases in the middle. The CDR3 coding sequence is TGTGCCAGCAGTCCCGATACTAGGCTGGAGACCCAGTACTTC. Translated: CASSPDTRLETQYF.

This clonotype was seen only a few times. V usage is TRBV3-1 and J usage is TRBJ2-5; D unresolved. The CDR3 length is 16 residues. Trimming removed 1 base from V and 2 bases from J, with 14 bases in between. Germline loops: CDR1 LGHDT, CDR2 YNNKEL (reference sequence). CDR3 DNA: TGTGCCAGCAGCCAAGGCTCAGCGCTGGATCAAGAGACCCAGTACTTC. Its translation is CASSQGSALDQETQYF.

This clonotype has a count of ten or more. The chain employs TRBV20-1 and TRBJ1-1; tentative D call: TRBD1 (5 bases). The V gene lost 3 bases and the J gene lost 0 bases, with 11 bases spanning the gap. The CDR3 runs 14 residues. The germline V gene has CDR1 DFQATT and CDR2 SNEGSKA (reference sequence). CDR3 sequence: CSARGDLLNTEAFF. CDR3 bases: TGCAGTGCTAGGGGGGACCTTCTGAACACTGAAGCTTTCTTT.

The chain recombines TRBV12-3 or TRBV12-4 with TRBJ2-7; 9 bases are a match to TRBD1. J gave up 0 bases and V 0 bases, and 6 bases lay outside the gene matches. The CDR3 is made up of 17 amino acids. CDR3 loop: CASSLAPGQGSSYEQYF. CDR3 in DNA: TGTGCCAGCAGTTTAGCTCCGGGACAGGGCAGCTCCTACGAGCAGTACTTC.

This clonotype was observed many times. The rearrangement links TRBV11-3 to TRBJ1-1, with D possibly TRBD1 on 5 matching bases. Germline lookup yields CDR1 SGHNT and CDR2 YENEEA. V lost 5 bases, J lost 6 bases, and 19 bases lay in between. The CDR3 is 15 residues long. The CDR3 protein is CASSPQRAGGAEAFF. As DNA, the CDR3 is TGTGCCAGCAGCCCTCAGAGGGCCGGGGGAGCTGAAGCTTTCTTT.

This clonotype occurred many times. V is TRBV28 and J is TRBJ2-2, with TRBD1 matching 9 bases. The germline V gene encodes CDR1 MDHEN and CDR2 SYDVKM. This CDR3 is 14 amino acids long. V lost 8 bases and J lost 6; bases outside the gene matches: 7. CDR3 protein: CASQGQGEAGELFF. The CDR3 nucleotides are TGTGCCAGCCAGGGACAGGGAGAGGCCGGGGAGCTGTTTTTT.